The 16 T cell receptor beta chains presented below share a single source sample, sequenced in a study of T-cell memory formation after mild COVID-19. In TCRdb, the 5' RACE reads were re-called with MiXCR into one record per CDR3 protein. The sample gives 350,000 to 500,000 distinct CDR3 sequences, more than 20% of which show up once; around 13% is in the top ten. The sequencing input was PBMCs or a T cell subset sorted from them (not recorded which). These receptors came from an adult woman who had mild COVID-19 (a few samples of this study predate the infection). Cell type and time point are not known.

In its sample, this clonotype was seen a few times. The J gene is TRBJ1-1, the V gene TRBV7-6, with TRBD1 as a possible D gene (6 bases). The CDR3 loop spans 15 amino acids. Germline V gene lookup returns CDR1 SGHVS and CDR2 FNYEAQ. Trimming took 2 bases from V and 3 from J, leaving 13 bases between them. For the CDR3, the DNA is TGTGCCAGCAGCTTATCAACAGGGAGGGACACTGAAGCTTTCTTT. Its translation: CASSLSTGRDTEAFF.

This clonotype was counted only a few times. The rearrangement joins TRBV6-1 to TRBJ2-5; D is unclear. Trimming removed 4 bases at V and 1 base at J, with 7 bases between. The V gene's germline CDR1 is MNHNS and CDR2 SASEGT. CDR3 size: 13 residues. CDR3 residues: CASSVQVQETQYF. DNA for the CDR3: TGTGCCAGCAGTGTGCAGGTCCAAGAGACCCAGTACTTC.

J is TRBJ2-1 and V is TRBV24-1, with D unresolved. The CDR3 extends over 13 amino acids. Trimming took off 0 bases at V and 13 bases at J, with 12 bases between the two ends. Germline CDR1 and CDR2: KGHDR and SFDVKD. DNA for the CDR3: TGTGCCACCAGTGATTTGGGACGAACGGCCCAGTTCTTC. This encodes CATSDLGRTAQFF.

The J gene is TRBJ1-1, the V gene TRBV19, with 8 bases lining up with TRBD1. This CDR3 comprises 15 residues. CDR1 is LNHDA, CDR2 SQIVND, per germline (reference sequence). V dropped 3 bases and J dropped 0; count of bases not matched to a gene: 3. CDR3 nucleotides: TGTGCCAGTAGTATGCCAGGGGGCATGAACACTGAAGCTTTCTTT. This gives the protein CASSMPGGMNTEAFF. Full variable domain (outside the CDR3, taken from reference TRBV19 and TRBJ1-1): DGGITQSPKYLFRKEGQNVTLSCEQNLNHDAMYWYRQDPGQGLRLIYYSQIVNDFQKGDIAEGYSVSREKKESFPLTVTSAQKNPTAFYLCASSMPGGMNTEAFFGQGTRLTVV.

The chain carries TRBV6-2 or TRBV6-3 and TRBJ2-2; D is unclear. Trimming cost V 7 bases and J 6 bases, with 6 bases left between them. Germline CDR1 reads MNHEY; CDR2 reads SVGEGT. The CDR3 loop spans 11 amino acids. In DNA form, the CDR3 reads TGTGCCAGCAACGACGCCGGGGAGCTGTTTTTT. It yields the protein CASNDAGELFF.

This clonotype turned up a few times. The genes are TRBV7-2 and TRBJ1-1; TRBD1 agrees at 7 bases. The CDR3 sequence is 17 residues long. Germline CDR1 reads SGHTA; CDR2 reads FQGNSA. The ends lost 7 bases at V and 5 bases at J; junction bases unmatched: 19. The CDR3 nucleotides are TGTGCCAGCACCCCGCTGTCGCTAGCAGGGGGACGGACTGAAGCTTTCTTT. Translated: CASTPLSLAGGRTEAFF.

The chain has TRBV6-5 and TRBJ2-7; 11 nucleotides agree with TRBD1. Germline loops: CDR1 MNHEY, CDR2 SVGAGI. J gave up 5 bases and V 6 bases, and 6 bases lay outside the gene matches. The CDR3 contains 14 residues. The CDR3 region is CASRPGQGEHEQYF. The CDR3, as DNA: TGTGCCAGCAGACCGGGACAGGGGGAGCACGAGCAGTACTTC.

This clonotype has just a few counts. CDR3 residues: CASSRFTPLGQGNYEQYF. CDR3 DNA: TGTGCCAGCAGCCGATTTACCCCCCTGGGACAGGGTAACTACGAGCAGTACTTC. The chain couples TRBV7-9 to TRBJ2-7; TRBD1 agrees at 9 bases. CDR1 SEHNR and CDR2 FQNEAQ come from the germline V gene (reference sequence). The CDR3 length is 18 residues. V was pared by 5 bases and J by 3 bases, with 17 bases of the junction left unmatched.

There are a few counts of this clonotype. The gene calls are TRBV27 and TRBJ2-1; D is undetermined. The CDR3 runs 16 residues. From germline, CDR1 is MNHEY and CDR2 SMNVEV (reference sequence). Trimming cost V 5 bases and J 4 bases, with 18 bases left between them. DNA of the CDR3: TGTGCCAGCAGTACCGCTCTCAAGCCCCCTTACAATGAGCAGTTCTTC. It codes for CASSTALKPPYNEQFF.

This clonotype was observed a handful of times. The chain has TRBV25-1 and TRBJ2-7; D is uncertain. Trimming cost V 3 bases and J 0 bases, with 9 bases left between them. Germline V gene sequence: CDR1 MGHDK, CDR2 SYGVNS. The CDR3 has 14 residues. The CDR3 spells CASSDWASSYEQYF. CDR3 coding DNA: TGTGCCAGCAGTGATTGGGCGAGCTCCTACGAGCAGTACTTC.

This clonotype was found a few times. The chain employs TRBV9 and TRBJ2-7, with D possibly being TRBD2 (6 bases). Per the germline V gene, CDR1 is SGDLS and CDR2 is YYNGEE. The CDR3 is made up of 14 amino acids. The V end lost 4 bases, the J end lost 5 bases, and 16 bases lay between the germline ends. In nucleotides, the CDR3 is TGTGCCAGCAGCCCTCGACTAGGTTTCGACGAGCAGTACTTC. Protein: CASSPRLGFDEQYF.

This sequence joins TRBV5-1 and TRBJ2-7; 11 positions match TRBD2. CDR3 length: 15 amino acids. With 4 bases clipped from V and 3 bases from J, the junction kept 6 bases outside the gene matches. Germline V lookup: CDR1 SGHRS, CDR2 YFSETQ. The CDR3 protein is CASSERLAGSYEQYF. CDR3 in DNA: TGCGCCAGCAGCGAAAGACTAGCGGGGAGCTACGAGCAGTACTTC.

The V and J genes are TRBV4-1 and TRBJ2-2; TRBD2 is a possible D gene (6 bases). V lost 3 bases to trimming and J lost 3 bases, with 11 bases between them. This CDR3 region has 15 residues. Per the germline V gene, CDR1 is MGHRA and CDR2 is YSYEKL. CDR3 sequence (DNA): TGCGCCAGCAGCCAGGGCGGGGTGTACACCGGGGAGCTGTTTTTT. It translates to CASSQGGVYTGELFF.

Only a few counts were recorded for this clonotype. The chain carries TRBV20-1 and TRBJ2-4; 9 nucleotides match TRBD2. CDR3 length: 12 amino acids. CDR1 and CDR2 from the germline V gene are DFQATT and SNEGSKA (reference sequence). Unmatched junction bases numbered 5, after V lost 8 bases and J lost 6 bases. The CDR3, as DNA: TGCAGTCCGGCGGGGGGGGTAAACATTCAGTACTTC. Its protein product is CSPAGGVNIQYF.

This clonotype has a handful of counts. The chain employs TRBV7-9 and TRBJ2-2, with TRBD1 as a possible D gene (5 bases). V was clipped by 5 bases and J by 0 bases, with 10 bases between them. Germline V gives CDR1 SEHNR, CDR2 FQNEAQ (reference sequence). This CDR3 comprises 15 residues. CDR3 amino acids: CASSIQVSNTGELFF. The CDR3 region has the DNA TGTGCCAGCAGCATACAGGTTTCGAACACCGGGGAGCTGTTTTTT.

This clonotype appeared a few times. J is TRBJ1-1 and V is TRBV3-1, with D tentatively TRBD1 (5 bases). Trimming pared 7 bases from V and 6 bases from J, leaving 21 bases between. CDR3 size: 15 residues. Germline V gene sequence: CDR1 LGHDT, CDR2 YNNKEL (reference sequence). CDR3 protein: CASTATAYTRAEAFF. CDR3 nucleotide sequence: TGTGCCAGCACCGCGACAGCCTACACGAGGGCTGAAGCTTTCTTT.